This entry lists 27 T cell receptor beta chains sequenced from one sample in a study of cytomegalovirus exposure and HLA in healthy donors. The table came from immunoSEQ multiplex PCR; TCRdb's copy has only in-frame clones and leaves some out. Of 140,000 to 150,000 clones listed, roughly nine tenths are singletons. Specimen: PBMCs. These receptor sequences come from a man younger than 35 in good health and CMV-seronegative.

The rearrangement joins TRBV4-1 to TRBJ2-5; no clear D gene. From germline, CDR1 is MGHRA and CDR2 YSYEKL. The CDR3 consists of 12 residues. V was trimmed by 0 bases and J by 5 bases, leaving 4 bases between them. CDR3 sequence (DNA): TGCGCCAGCAGCCAAGATCAGGAGACCCAGTACTTC. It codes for CASSQDQETQYF.

In DNA, the CDR3 is TGTGCCAGCGGGCTAGCGGCCTACAATGAGCAGTTCTTC. This sequence encodes CASGLAAYNEQFF. This chain uses TRBV2 with TRBJ2-1, with 7 bases aligning to TRBD2. Germline CDR1 reads SNHLY; CDR2 reads FYNNEI. V shed 8 bases, J shed 2 bases, and the junction held 3 bases outside the gene matches. The CDR3 extends over 13 amino acids.

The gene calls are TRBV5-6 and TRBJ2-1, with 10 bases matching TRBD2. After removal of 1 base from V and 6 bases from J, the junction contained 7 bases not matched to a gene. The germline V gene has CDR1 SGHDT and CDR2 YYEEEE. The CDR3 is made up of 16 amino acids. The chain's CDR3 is CASSLPPSGSSNEQFF. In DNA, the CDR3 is TGTGCCAGCAGCTTGCCCCCTAGCGGGAGCTCCAATGAGCAGTTCTTC.

DNA for the CDR3: TGCGCCAGCGGGAGGAACACTGAAGCTTTCTTT. This codes for CASGRNTEAFF. The chain employs TRBV4-1 and TRBJ1-1, with no clear D. With 8 bases removed from V and 1 base from J, the gap between germline ends came to 5 bases. CDR3 length equals 11 residues. Germline CDR1 reads MGHRA; CDR2 reads YSYEKL.

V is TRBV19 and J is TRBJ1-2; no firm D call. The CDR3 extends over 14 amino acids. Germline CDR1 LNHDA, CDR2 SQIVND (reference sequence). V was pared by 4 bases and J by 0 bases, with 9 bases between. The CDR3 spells CASSKQLTNYGYTF. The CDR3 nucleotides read TGTGCCAGTAGTAAACAGCTGACTAACTATGGCTACACCTTC.

CDR3 loop: CATREGGAAEQFF. The CDR3 nucleotides read TGTGCCACTCGGGAGGGGGGGGCGGCTGAGCAGTTCTTC. The chain is built from TRBV7-6 and TRBJ2-1; the match to TRBD2 covers 8 bases. The junction had 11 bases not matched to a gene; V was cut back by 10 bases and J by 9 bases. Per the germline V gene, CDR1 is SGHVS and CDR2 is FNYEAQ. This CDR3 contains 13 residues.

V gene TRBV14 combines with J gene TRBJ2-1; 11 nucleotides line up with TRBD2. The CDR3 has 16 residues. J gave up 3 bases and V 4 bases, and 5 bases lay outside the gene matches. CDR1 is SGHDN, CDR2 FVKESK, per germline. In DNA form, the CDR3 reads TGTGCCAGCAGCCCCGGGACTAGCGGACACTACAATGAGCAGTTCTTC. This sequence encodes CASSPGTSGHYNEQFF.

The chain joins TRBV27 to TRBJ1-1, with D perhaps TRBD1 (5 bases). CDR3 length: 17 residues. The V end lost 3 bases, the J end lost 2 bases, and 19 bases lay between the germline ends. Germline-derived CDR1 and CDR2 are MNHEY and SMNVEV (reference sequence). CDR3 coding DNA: TGTGCCAGCAGTTTTACCCCTCTTACCAGGGCTAACACTGAAGCTTTCTTT. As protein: CASSFTPLTRANTEAFF.

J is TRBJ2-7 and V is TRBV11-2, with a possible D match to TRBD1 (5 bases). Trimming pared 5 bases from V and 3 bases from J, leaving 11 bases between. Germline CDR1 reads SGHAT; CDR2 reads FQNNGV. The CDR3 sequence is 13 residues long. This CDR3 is CASSEQDGYEQYF. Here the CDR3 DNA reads TGTGCCAGCAGCGAACAGGACGGCTACGAGCAGTACTTC.

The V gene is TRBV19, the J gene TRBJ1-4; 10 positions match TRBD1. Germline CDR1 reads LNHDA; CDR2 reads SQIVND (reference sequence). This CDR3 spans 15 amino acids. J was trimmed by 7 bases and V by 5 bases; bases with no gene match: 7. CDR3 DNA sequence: TGTGCCAGTAGTTCCCCGGGACAGGGGTTTGAAAAACTGTTTTTT. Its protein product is CASSSPGQGFEKLFF.

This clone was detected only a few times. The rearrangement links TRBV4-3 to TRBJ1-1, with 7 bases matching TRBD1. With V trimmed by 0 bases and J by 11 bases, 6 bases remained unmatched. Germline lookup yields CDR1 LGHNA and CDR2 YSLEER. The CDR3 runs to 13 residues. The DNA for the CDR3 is TGCGCCAGCAGCCAAGAACAGGGGTCAGGGGCTTTCTTT. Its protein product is CASSQEQGSGAFF.

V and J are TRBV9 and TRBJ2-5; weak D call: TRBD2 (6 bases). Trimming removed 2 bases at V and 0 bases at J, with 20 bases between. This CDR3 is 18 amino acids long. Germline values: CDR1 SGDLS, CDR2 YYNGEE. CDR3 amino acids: CASSVRAIIGRNQETQYF. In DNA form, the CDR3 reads TGTGCCAGCAGCGTTAGGGCCATTATCGGGAGAAACCAAGAGACCCAGTACTTC. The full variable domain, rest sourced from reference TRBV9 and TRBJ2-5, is DSGVTQTPKHLITATGQRVTLRCSPRSGDLSVYWYQQSLDQGLQFLIQYYNGEERAKGNILERFSAQQFPDLHSELNLSSLELGDSALYFCASSVRAIIGRNQETQYFGPGTRLLVL.

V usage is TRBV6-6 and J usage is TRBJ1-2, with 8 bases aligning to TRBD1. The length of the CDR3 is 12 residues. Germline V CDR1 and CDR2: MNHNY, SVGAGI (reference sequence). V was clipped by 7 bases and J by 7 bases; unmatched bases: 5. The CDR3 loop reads CASKRQGSGYTF. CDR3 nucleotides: TGTGCCAGCAAACGACAGGGGAGTGGCTACACCTTC.

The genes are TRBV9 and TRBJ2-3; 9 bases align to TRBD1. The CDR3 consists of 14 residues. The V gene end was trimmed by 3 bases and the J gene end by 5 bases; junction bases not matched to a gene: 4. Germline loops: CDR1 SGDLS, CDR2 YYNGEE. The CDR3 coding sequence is TGTGCCAGCAGCGGGGACAGGGTTGTAGATACGCAGTATTTT. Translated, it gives CASSGDRVVDTQYF.

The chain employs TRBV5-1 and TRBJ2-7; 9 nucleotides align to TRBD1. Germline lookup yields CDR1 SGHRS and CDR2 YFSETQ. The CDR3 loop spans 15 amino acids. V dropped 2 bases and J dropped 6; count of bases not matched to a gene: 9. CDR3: CASSLTDRGSPEQYF. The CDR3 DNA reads TGCGCCAGCAGCTTAACGGACAGGGGTTCCCCCGAGCAGTACTTC.

In nucleotides, the CDR3 is TGCGCCAGCAGAAAACTAGCGGGGGGGATTACTAGCACAGATACGCAGTATTTT. It specifies CASRKLAGGITSTDTQYF. The rearrangement joins TRBV10-2 to TRBJ2-3; 13 positions match TRBD2. CDR3 length equals 18 residues. With V trimmed by 6 bases and J by 0 bases, 9 bases remained unmatched. Germline V gives CDR1 WSHSY, CDR2 SAAADI.

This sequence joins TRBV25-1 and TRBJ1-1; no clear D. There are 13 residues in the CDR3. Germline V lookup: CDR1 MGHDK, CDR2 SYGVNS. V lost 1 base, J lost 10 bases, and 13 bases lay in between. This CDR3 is CASSELRSYGAFF. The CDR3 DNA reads TGTGCCAGCAGTGAATTAAGGAGTTATGGAGCTTTCTTT.

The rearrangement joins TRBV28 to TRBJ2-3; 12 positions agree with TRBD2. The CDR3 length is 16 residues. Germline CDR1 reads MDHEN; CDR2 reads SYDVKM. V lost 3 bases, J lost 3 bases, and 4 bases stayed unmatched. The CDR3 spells CASSLSSGGVTDTQYF. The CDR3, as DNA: TGTGCCAGCAGTTTGTCTAGCGGGGGGGTTACAGATACGCAGTATTTT.

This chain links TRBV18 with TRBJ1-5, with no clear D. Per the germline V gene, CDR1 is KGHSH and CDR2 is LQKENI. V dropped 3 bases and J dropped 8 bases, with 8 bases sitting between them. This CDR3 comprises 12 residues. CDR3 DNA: TGTGCCAGCTCACCGGATGACAAGCCCCAGCATTTT. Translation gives CASSPDDKPQHF. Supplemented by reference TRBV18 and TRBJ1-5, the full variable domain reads NAGVMQNPRHLVRRRGQEARLRCSPMKGHSHVYWYRQLPEEGLKFMVYLQKENIIDESGMPKERFSAEFPKEGPSILRIQQVVRGDSAAYFCASSPDDKPQHFGDGTRLSIL.

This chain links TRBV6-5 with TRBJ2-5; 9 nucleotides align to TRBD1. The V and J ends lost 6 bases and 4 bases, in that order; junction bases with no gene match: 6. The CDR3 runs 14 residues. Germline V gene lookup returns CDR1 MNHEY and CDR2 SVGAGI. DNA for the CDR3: TGTGCCAGCAGATCCGACAGGGGGGGAGAGACCCAGTACTTC. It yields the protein CASRSDRGGETQYF.

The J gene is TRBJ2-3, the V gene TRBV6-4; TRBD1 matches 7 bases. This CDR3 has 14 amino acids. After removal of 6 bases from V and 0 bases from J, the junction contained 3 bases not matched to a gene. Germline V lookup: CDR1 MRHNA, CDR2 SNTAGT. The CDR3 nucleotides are TGTGCCAGCAGCCCGACAGGGAGCACAGATACGCAGTATTTT. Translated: CASSPTGSTDTQYF.

DNA for the CDR3: TGTGCCAGCAGTTTCGACATAAGCAATCAGCCCCAGCATTTT. Translated: CASSFDISNQPQHF. This chain connects TRBV27 to TRBJ1-5, with D hard to call. Trimming removed 3 bases from V and 1 base from J, with 7 bases in between. Germline CDR1 MNHEY, CDR2 SMNVEV (reference sequence). CDR3 length: 14 residues.

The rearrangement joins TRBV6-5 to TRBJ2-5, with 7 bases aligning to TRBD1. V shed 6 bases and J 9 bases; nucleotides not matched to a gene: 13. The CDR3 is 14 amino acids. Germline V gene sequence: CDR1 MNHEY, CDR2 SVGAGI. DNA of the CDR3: TGTGCCAGCAGAGAACAGGCACAGGGGTCGGCCCAGTACTTC. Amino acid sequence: CASREQAQGSAQYF.

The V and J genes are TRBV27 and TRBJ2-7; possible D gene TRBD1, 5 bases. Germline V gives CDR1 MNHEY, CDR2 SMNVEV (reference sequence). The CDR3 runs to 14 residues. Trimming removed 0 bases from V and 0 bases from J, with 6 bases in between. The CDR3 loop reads CASSLSGASYEQYF. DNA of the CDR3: TGTGCCAGCAGTTTATCAGGGGCCTCCTACGAGCAGTACTTC.

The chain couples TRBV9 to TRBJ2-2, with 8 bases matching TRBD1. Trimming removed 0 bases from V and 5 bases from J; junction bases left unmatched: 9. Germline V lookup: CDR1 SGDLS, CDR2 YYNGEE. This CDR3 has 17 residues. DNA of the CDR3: TGTGCCAGCAGCGTAGCTTCAGGACAGGGTGTTACCGGGGAGCTGTTTTTT. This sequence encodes CASSVASGQGVTGELFF.

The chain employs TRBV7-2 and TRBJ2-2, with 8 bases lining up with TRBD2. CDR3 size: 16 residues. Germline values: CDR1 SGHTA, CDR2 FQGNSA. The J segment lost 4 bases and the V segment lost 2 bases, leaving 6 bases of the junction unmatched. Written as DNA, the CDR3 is TGTGCCAGCAGCTTATATCTAGCGGGTCCCACCGGGGAGCTGTTTTTT. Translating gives CASSLYLAGPTGELFF. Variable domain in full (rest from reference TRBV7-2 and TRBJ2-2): GAGVSQSPSNKVTEKGKDVELRCDPISGHTALYWYRQSLGQGLEFLIYFQGNSAPDKSGLPSDRFSAERTGGSVSTLTIQRTQQEDSAVYLCASSLYLAGPTGELFFGEGSRLTVL.

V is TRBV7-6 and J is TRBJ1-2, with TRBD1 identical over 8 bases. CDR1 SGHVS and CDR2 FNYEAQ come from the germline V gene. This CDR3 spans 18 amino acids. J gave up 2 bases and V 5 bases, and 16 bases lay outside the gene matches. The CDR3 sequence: CASSQRLPRDRLNYGYTF. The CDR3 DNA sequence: TGTGCCAGCAGCCAGCGCTTGCCACGGGACAGGCTCAACTATGGCTACACCTTC.